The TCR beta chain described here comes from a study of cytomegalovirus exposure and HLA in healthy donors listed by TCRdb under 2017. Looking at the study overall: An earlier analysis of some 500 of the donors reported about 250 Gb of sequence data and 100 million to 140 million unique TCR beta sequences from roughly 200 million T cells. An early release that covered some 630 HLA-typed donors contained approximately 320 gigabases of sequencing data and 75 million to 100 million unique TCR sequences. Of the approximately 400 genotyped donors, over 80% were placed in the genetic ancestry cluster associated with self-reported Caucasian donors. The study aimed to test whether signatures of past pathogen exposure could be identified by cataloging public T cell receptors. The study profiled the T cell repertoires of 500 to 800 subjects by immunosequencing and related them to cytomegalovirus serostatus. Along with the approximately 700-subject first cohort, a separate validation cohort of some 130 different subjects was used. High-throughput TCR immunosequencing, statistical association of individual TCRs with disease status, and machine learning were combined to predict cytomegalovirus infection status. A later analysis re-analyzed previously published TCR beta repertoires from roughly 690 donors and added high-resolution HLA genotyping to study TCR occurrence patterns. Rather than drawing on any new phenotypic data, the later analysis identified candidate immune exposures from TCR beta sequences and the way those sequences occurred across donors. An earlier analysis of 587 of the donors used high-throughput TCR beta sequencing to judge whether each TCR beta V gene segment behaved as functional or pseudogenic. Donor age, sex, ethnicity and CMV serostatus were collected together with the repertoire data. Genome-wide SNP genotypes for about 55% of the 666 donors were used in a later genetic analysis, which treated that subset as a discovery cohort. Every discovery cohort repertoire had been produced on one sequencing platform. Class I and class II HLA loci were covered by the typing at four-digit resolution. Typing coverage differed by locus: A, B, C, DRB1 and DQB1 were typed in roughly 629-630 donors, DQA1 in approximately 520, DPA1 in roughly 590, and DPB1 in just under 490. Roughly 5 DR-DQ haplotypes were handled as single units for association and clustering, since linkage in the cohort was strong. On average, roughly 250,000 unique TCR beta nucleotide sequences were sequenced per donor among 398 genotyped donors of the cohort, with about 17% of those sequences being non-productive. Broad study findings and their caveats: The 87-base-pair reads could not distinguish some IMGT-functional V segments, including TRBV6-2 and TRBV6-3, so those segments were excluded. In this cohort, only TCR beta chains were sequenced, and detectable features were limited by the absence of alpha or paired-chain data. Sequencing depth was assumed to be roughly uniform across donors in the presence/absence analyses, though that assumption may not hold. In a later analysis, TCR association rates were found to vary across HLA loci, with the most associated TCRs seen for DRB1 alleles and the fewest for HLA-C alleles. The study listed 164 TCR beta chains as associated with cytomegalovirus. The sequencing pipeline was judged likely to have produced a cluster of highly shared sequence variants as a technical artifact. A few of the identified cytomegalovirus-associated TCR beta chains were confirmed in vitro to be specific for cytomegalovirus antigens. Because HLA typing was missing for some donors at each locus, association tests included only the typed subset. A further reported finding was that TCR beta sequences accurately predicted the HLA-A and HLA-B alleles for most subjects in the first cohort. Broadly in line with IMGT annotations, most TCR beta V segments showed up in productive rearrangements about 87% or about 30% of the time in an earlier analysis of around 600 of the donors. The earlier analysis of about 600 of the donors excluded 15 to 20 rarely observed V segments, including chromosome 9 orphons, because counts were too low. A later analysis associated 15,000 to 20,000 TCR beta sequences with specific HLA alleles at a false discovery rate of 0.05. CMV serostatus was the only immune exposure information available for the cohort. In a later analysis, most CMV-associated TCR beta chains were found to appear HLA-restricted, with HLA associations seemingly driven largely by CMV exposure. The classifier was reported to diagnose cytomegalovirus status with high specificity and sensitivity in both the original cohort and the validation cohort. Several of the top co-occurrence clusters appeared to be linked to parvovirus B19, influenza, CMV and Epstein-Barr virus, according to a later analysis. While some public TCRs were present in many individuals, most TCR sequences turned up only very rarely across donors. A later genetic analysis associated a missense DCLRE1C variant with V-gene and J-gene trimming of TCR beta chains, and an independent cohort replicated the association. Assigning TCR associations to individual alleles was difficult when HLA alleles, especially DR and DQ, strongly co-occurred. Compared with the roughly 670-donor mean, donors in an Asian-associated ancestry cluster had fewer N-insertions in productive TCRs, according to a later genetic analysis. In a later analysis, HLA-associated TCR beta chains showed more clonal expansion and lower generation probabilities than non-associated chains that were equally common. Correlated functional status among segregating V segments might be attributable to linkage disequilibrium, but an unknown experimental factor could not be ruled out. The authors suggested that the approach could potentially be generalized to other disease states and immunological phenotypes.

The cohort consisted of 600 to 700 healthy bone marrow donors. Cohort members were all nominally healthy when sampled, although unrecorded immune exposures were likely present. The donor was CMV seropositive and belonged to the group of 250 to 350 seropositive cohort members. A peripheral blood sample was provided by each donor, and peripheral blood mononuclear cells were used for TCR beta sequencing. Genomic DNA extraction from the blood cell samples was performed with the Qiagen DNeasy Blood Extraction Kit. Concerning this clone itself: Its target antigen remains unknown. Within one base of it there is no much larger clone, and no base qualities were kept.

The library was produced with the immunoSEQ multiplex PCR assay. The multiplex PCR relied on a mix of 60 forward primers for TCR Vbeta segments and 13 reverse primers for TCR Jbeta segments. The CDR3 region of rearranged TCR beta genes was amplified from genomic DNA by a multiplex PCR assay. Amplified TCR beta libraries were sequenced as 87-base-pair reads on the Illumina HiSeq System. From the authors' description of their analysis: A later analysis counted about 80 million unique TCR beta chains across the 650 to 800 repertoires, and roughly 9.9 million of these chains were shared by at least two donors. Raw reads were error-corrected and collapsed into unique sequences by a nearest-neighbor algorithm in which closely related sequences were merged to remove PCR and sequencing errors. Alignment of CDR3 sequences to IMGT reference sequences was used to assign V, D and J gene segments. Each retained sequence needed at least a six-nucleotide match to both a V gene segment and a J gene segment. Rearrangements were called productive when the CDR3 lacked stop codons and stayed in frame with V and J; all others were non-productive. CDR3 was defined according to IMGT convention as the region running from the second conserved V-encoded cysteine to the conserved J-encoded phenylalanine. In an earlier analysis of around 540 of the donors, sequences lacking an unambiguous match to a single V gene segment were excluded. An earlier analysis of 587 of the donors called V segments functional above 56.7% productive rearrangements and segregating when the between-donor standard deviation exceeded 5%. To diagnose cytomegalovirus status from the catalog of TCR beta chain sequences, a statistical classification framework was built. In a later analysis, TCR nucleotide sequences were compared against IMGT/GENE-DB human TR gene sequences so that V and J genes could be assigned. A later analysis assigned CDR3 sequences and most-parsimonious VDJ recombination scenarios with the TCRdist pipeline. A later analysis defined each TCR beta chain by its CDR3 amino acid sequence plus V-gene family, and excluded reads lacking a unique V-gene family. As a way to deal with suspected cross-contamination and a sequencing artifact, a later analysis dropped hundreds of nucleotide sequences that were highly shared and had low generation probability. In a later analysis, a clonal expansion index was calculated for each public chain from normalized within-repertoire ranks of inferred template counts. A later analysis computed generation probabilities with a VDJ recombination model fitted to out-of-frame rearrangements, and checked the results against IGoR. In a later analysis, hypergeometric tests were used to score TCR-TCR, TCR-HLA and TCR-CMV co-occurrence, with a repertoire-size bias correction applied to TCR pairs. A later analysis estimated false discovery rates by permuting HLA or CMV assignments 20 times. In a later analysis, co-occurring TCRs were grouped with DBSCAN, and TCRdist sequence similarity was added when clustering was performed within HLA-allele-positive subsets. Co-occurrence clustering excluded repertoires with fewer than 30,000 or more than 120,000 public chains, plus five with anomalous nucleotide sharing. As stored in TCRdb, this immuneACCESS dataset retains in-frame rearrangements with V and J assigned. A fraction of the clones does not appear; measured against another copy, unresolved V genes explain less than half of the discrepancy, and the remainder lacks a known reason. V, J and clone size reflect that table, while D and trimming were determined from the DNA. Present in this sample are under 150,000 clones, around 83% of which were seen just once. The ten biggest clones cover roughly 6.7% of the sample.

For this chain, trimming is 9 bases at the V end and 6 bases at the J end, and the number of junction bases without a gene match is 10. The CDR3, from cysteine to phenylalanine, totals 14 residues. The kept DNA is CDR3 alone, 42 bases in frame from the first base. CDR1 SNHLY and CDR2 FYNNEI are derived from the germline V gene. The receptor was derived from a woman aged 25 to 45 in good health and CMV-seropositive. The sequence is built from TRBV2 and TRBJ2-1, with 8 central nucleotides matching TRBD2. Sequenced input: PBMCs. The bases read TGTGCCAGTACCCAGCGGGAGTCAGGCAATGAGCAGTTCTTC. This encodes CASTQRESGNEQFF.